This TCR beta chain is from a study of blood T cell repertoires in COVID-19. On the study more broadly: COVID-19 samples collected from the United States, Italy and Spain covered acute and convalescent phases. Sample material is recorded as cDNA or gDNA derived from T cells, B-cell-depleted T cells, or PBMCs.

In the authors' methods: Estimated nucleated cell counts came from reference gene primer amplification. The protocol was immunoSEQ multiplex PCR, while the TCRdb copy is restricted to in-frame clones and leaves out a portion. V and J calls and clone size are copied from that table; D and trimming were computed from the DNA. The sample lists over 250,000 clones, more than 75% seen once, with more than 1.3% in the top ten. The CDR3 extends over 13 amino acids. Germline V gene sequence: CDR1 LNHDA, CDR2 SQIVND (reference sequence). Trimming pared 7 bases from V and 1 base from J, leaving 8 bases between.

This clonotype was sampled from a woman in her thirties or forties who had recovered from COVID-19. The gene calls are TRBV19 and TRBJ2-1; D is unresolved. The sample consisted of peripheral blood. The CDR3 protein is CASMELSYNEQFF. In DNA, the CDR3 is TGTGCCAGTATGGAGCTGTCCTACAATGAGCAGTTCTTC.